The 9 T cell receptor beta chains listed next were all sequenced from one sample in a study of blood T cell repertoires in COVID-19 (dated by TCRdb to the early 2020s). Preparation of the library involved the immunoSEQ multiplex PCR assay. Drawn from immuneACCESS, this table holds only the in-frame rearrangements with V and J called that TCRdb kept. Clones are partly lost; checked studies trace under half to an unresolved V gene and leave the rest unexplained. A total of about 400,000 clones appear in this sample, roughly 86% of them only once. About 1.7% of the sample rests with the top ten. Sequenced: PBMCs or T cells enriched from blood (not recorded which). The receptors originated from a woman aged 25 to 39 who had recovered from COVID-19.

V and J are TRBV5-4 and TRBJ2-2; TRBD1 aligns across 9 bases. Germline CDR1 and CDR2: SGHNT and YYREEE (reference sequence). V trimming: 5 bases; J trimming: 9 bases; junction bases outside the gene matches: 8. The CDR3 length is 14 residues. CDR3 nucleotide sequence: TGTGCCAGCAGTAAGGGACAGGGCGGTAGGGAGCTGTTTTTT. The encoded protein is CASSKGQGGRELFF.

The rearrangement joins TRBV19 to TRBJ1-4, with D maybe TRBD1 (6 bases). This CDR3 is 16 amino acids long. V was shortened by 5 bases and J by 6 bases, with 19 bases between the two germline ends. The V gene's germline CDR1 is LNHDA and CDR2 SQIVND (reference sequence). The CDR3 protein is CASSPMARGAYEKLFF. The CDR3 bases are TGTGCCAGTAGTCCGATGGCCCGGGGGGCGTATGAAAAACTGTTTTTT.

The rearrangement joins TRBV6-2 or TRBV6-3 to TRBJ1-2; perhaps TRBD1 as D (6 bases). The CDR3 has 15 residues. Per the germline V gene, CDR1 is MNHEY and CDR2 is SVGEGT. V was clipped by 5 bases and J by 8 bases, with 21 bases between them. This CDR3 reads CASSLRGGAGYGYTF. CDR3 nucleotide sequence: TGTGCCAGCAGTCTACGGGGGGGCGCAGGATACGGCTACACCTTC.

The genes are TRBV19 and TRBJ1-1; D is possibly TRBD1 (6 bases). Germline V gene sequence: CDR1 LNHDA, CDR2 SQIVND (reference sequence). The CDR3 covers 14 residues. Trimming stripped 4 bases from V and 6 bases from J, with 15 bases between. In DNA, the CDR3 is TGTGCCAGTAGTACCTACAGGGATGACGCTGAAGCTTTCTTT. Translating it yields CASSTYRDDAEAFF.

The V call is TRBV6-5, the J call TRBJ1-1, with D possibly matching TRBD1 (6 bases). V lost 10 bases, J lost 2 bases, and 11 bases lay in between. Per germline, CDR1 MNHEY and CDR2 SVGAGI. There are 12 residues in the CDR3. Here the CDR3 reads CATRDKNTEAFF. Here the CDR3 DNA reads TGTGCCACCAGGGACAAAAACACTGAAGCTTTCTTT.

This clone has only one observation. J is TRBJ1-5 and V is TRBV12-5; D may be TRBD1 (6 bases). Trimming shortened V by 6 bases and J by 3 bases, and 12 bases separated the two germline ends. CDR3 length equals 14 residues. Germline V gene sequence: CDR1 LGHNT, CDR2 FRNRAP. Here the CDR3 reads CASGPGQINQPQHF. The CDR3 DNA reads TGTGCTAGTGGACCCGGACAGATCAATCAGCCCCAGCATTTT.

This clone has a single count. The chain has TRBV5-4 and TRBJ2-7; 8 positions match TRBD2. This CDR3 region has 16 residues. The junction had 12 bases not matched to a gene; V was cut back by 4 bases and J by 3 bases. The V gene's germline CDR1 is SGHNT and CDR2 YYREEE (reference sequence). The CDR3 nucleotides read TGTGCCAGCAGCCGGAGTTCGAGCGGGAGATTCTACGAGCAGTACTTC. Its translation is CASSRSSSGRFYEQYF.

V gene TRBV25-1 combines with J gene TRBJ2-6; maybe TRBD1 (6 bases). Per the germline V gene, CDR1 is MGHDK and CDR2 is SYGVNS. The CDR3 runs 15 residues. Trimming removed 3 bases from V and 8 bases from J, with 14 bases in between. The CDR3 DNA follows: TGTGCCAGCAGTGATGGCAGGGGTGTGCCCAACGTCCTGACTTTC. This codes for CASSDGRGVPNVLTF.

The chain combines TRBV18 with TRBJ1-1; D is perhaps TRBD1 (5 bases). The V and J ends lost 2 bases and 1 base respectively, with 11 bases between them. CDR3 size: 15 residues. CDR1 is KGHSH and CDR2 is LQKENI in the germline V gene. For the CDR3, the DNA is TGTGCCAGCTCACCAAACCCCAGGGCGAACACTGAAGCTTTCTTT. Amino acid sequence: CASSPNPRANTEAFF.